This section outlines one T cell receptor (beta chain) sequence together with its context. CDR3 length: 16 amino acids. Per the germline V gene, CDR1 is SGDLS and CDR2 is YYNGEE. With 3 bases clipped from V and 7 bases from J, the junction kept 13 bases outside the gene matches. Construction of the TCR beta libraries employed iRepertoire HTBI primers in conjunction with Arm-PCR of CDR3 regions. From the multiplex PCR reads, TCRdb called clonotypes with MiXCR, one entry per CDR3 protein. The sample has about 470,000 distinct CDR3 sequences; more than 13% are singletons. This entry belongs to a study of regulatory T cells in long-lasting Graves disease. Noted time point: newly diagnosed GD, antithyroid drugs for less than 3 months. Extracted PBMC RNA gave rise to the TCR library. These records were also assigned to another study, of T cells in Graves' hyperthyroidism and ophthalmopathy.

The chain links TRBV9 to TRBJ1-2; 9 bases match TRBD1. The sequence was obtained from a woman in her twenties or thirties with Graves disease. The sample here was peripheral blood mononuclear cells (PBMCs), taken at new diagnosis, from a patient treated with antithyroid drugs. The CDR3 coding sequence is TGTGCCAGCAGCGGACAACCGGGACAGGGAGAGCGTGGCTACACCTTC. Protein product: CASSGQPGQGERGYTF.